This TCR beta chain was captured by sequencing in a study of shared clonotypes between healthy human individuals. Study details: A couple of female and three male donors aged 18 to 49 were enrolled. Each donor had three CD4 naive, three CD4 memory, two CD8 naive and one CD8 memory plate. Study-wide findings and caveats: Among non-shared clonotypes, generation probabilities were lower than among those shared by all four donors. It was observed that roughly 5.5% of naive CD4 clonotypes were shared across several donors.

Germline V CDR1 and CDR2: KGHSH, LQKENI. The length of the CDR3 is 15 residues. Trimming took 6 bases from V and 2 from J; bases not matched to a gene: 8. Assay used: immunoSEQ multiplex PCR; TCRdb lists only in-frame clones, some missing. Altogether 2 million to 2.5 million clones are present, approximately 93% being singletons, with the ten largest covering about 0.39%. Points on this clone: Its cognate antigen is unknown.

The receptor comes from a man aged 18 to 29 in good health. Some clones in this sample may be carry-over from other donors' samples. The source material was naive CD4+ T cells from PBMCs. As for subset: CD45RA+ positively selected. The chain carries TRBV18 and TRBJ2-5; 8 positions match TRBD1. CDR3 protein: CASSRGQANQETQYF. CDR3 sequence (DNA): TGTGCCAGCTCCAGGGGACAGGCCAATCAAGAGACCCAGTACTTC.